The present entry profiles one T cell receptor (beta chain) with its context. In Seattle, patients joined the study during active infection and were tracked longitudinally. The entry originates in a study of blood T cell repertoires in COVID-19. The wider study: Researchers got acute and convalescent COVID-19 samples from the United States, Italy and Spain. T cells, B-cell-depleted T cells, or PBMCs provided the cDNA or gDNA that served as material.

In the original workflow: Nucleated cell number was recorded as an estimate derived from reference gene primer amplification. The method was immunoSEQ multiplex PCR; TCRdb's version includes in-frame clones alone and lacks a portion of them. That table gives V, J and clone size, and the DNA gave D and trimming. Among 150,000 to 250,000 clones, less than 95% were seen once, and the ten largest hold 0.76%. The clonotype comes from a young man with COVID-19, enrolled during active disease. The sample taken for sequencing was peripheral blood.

This chain's CDR3 is CASSQQARSTEAFF. The CDR3 nucleotides are TGTGCCAGCAGCCAACAGGCCCGAAGCACTGAAGCTTTCTTT. The V gene is TRBV4-2, the J gene TRBJ1-1; D not resolved. The CDR3 spans 14 residues. Germline-derived CDR1 and CDR2 are LGHNA and YNFKEQ. Trimming took 2 bases from V and 4 from J, leaving 11 bases between them.